The 10 T cell receptor beta chains in this list originate from one sample, sequenced in a study of blood T cell repertoires in COVID-19. Sequencing was performed with immunoSEQ multiplex PCR; in TCRdb, only in-frame clones are kept and a portion is missing. Here the sample spans about 300,000 clones, roughly 89% being singletons. Sequencing used peripheral blood. The origin of the receptors is a woman aged 25 to 45 with COVID-19, enrolled during active disease.

The J gene is TRBJ1-4, the V gene TRBV7-6; D is perhaps TRBD1 (6 bases). The V and J ends lost 5 bases and 8 bases respectively, with 21 bases between them. Germline CDR1 is SGHVS and CDR2 is FNYEAQ. CDR3 length: 16 amino acids. CDR3 bases: TGTGCCAGCAGCCGATACCTCAGGGGAGAGGAGGAAAAACTGTTTTTT. Its protein product is CASSRYLRGEEEKLFF.

The genes are TRBV10-2 and TRBJ2-3, with TRBD2 identical over 7 bases. The CDR3 contains 14 residues. Germline V gene data show CDR1 as WSHSY and CDR2 as SAAADI. V lost 6 bases, J lost 2 bases, and 5 bases stayed unmatched. In DNA form, the CDR3 reads TGCGCCAGCAGCGCCGGGACTACCACAGATACGCAGTATTTT. As protein: CASSAGTTTDTQYF.

The chain couples TRBV7-8 to TRBJ1-6; no reliable D call. The germline gives CDR1 SGHVS, CDR2 FQNEAQ. V lost 5 bases and J 7 bases, leaving 15 bases between the germline ends. The CDR3 is 15 amino acids. CDR3: CASSAGRGKNSPLHF. The CDR3 region has the DNA TGTGCCAGCAGCGCCGGACGGGGAAAGAATTCACCCCTCCACTTT.

The chain employs TRBV7-9 and TRBJ1-1; unclear D gene. Trimming cost V 9 bases and J 1 base, with 12 bases left between them. This CDR3 is built from 13 residues. Per the germline V gene, CDR1 is SEHNR and CDR2 is FQNEAQ (reference sequence). The CDR3 DNA is TGTGCCAGTGCCTGGGGAGAGAACACTGAAGCTTTCTTT. As protein: CASAWGENTEAFF.

The chain combines TRBV27 with TRBJ1-3; D uncertain. This CDR3 comprises 15 residues. V was pared by 0 bases and J by 0 bases, with 6 bases between. Looked up from germline, CDR1 is MNHEY and CDR2 is SMNVEV (reference sequence). In DNA form, the CDR3 reads TGTGCCAGCAGTTTATCGGTCGGCTCTGGAAACACCATATATTTT. Its translation: CASSLSVGSGNTIYF.

The rearrangement uses TRBV11-3 and TRBJ2-1; D gene uncertain. This CDR3 is 14 amino acids long. Trimming stripped 5 bases from V and 6 bases from J, with 14 bases between. Germline V gene sequence: CDR1 SGHNT, CDR2 YENEEA. In DNA, the CDR3 is TGTGCCAGCAGCGACTTCTTGCGGAGCAATGAGCAGTTCTTC. It codes for CASSDFLRSNEQFF. Drawing the rest from reference TRBV11-3 and TRBJ2-1, the complete variable domain is EAGVVQSPRYKIIEKKQPVAFWCNPISGHNTLYWYLQNLGQGPELLIRYENEEAVDDSQLPKDRFSAERLKGVDSTLKIQPAELGDSAVYLCASSDFLRSNEQFFGPGTRLTVL.

V and J are TRBV4-1 and TRBJ1-4, with D maybe TRBD1 (5 bases). V was pared by 3 bases and J by 0 bases, with 11 bases between. CDR1 MGHRA and CDR2 YSYEKL come from the germline V gene. This CDR3 contains 16 residues. The CDR3 loop reads CASSQTVIATNEKLFF. CDR3 DNA: TGCGCCAGCAGCCAGACAGTTATTGCAACTAATGAAAAACTGTTTTTT.

The chain uses TRBV6-5 and TRBJ2-7; no clear D. CDR3 size: 11 residues. CDR1 is MNHEY, CDR2 SVGAGI, per germline. Trimming pared 10 bases from V and 3 bases from J, leaving 10 bases between. CDR3 residues: CATEELYEQYF. The CDR3 nucleotides read TGTGCCACAGAGGAACTCTACGAGCAGTACTTC.

This chain uses TRBV29-1 with TRBJ1-4; TRBD1 is a possible D gene (6 bases). There are 13 residues in the CDR3. The V and J ends lost 0 bases and 7 bases respectively, with 9 bases between them. Germline V lookup: CDR1 SQVTM, CDR2 ANQGSEA. The CDR3 region has the DNA TGCAGCGTTGAAGATCAGGGGACTGAAAAACTGTTTTTT. The encoded protein is CSVEDQGTEKLFF.

This rearrangement joins TRBV4-3 to TRBJ2-3, with 7 positions matching TRBD2. With 0 bases clipped from V and 1 base from J, the junction kept 7 bases outside the gene matches. Germline V gives CDR1 LGHNA, CDR2 YSLEER. The CDR3 consists of 17 residues. Here the CDR3 reads CASSQEARSGGTDTQYF. The DNA for the CDR3 is TGCGCCAGCAGCCAAGAAGCCCGAAGCGGGGGCACAGATACGCAGTATTTT.